The entry below gives a single T cell receptor (beta chain) sequence along with its context. What it binds is not known. The data derive from a study of lymphopenia after photon versus proton radiotherapy. The study's findings and limits: Survival link was tested only in deceased patients; proton benefit remains a possibility. Oligoclonal CD8+ Temra expansion after nadir drove photon patients' diversity drop. Proton therapy kept repertoires fairly stable, unlike photons, which gained effector/memory cells. A bigger post-nadir fall in TCR diversity correlated inversely with survival time in deceased patients.

Clones were sequenced by immunoSEQ multiplex PCR, and TCRdb holds only the in-frame ones, with some missing. The data contain over 50,000 clones, 75% to 90% of them singletons. The sequences come from peripheral blood, collected from a patient treated with photon-based radiotherapy. This clonotype was sampled from a man in his forties or fifties with gastric cancer.

CDR3 residues: CASSPNVGPGEKLFF. CDR3 coding DNA: TGCGCCAGCAGCCCCAACGTGGGTCCGGGCGAAAAACTGTTTTTT. The chain joins TRBV4-1 to TRBJ1-4; D is unclear. The CDR3 has 15 residues. V was trimmed by 4 bases and J by 8 bases, leaving 17 bases between them. Germline V gives CDR1 MGHRA, CDR2 YSYEKL.